Listed below are T cell receptor beta chains from one sample, sequenced in a study of identical twins. MiXCR, run by TCRdb on the 5' RACE reads, gives a single entry per CDR3 protein. The sample has roughly 750,000 distinct CDR3 sequences, about 20% seen once. These data were also filed under a second study, of T cells expressing NK-cell markers.

The sample comprised PBMCs. These receptors came from a woman aged 18-30 years in good health. CDR3s leave out the opening cysteine and the closing phenylalanine or tryptophan.

j_call | v_call | cdr3_aa
TRBJ2-7 | TRBV11-2 | ASSVVPYEQY
TRBJ2-1 | TRBV7-2 | ASSLVGGRELEQF
TRBJ2-1 | TRBV24-1 | ATSDPGTSDEQF
TRBJ2-3 | TRBV4-3 | ASSQDTATDTQY
TRBJ2-1 | TRBV29-1 | SVEDLRLADYNEQF
TRBJ2-5 | TRBV18 | ASSPSASGRAQETQY
TRBJ2-1 | TRBV20-1 | SASYSNEQF
TRBJ1-3 | TRBV12-3/TRBV12-4 | ASRRTGGNTIY
TRBJ1-1 | TRBV6-1 | ASGLKWHRNTEAF
TRBJ2-1 | TRBV2 | ASGSDRGGNEQF
TRBJ2-2 | TRBV5-5 | ASSFRGQGARTGELF
TRBJ2-3 | TRBV12-3/TRBV12-4 | ASSPDRGGADTQY
TRBJ2-3 | TRBV7-9 | ASSLNRDRVEDTQY
TRBJ2-7 | TRBV25-1 | ATPEQY
TRBJ2-1 | TRBV29-1 | SVKDIQGTYNEQF
TRBJ2-3 | TRBV12-3/TRBV12-4 | ASFAGAPDTQY
TRBJ1-1 | TRBV6-1 | ASSLYPGNTEAF
TRBJ2-7 | TRBV20-1 | SAPRVGSFNEQY
TRBJ2-1 | TRBV20-1 | SAFSVSGAVNEQF
TRBJ1-1 | TRBV10-2 | ASSTDRGITEAF
TRBJ2-7 | TRBV27 | ASRAFGTSFTRVEY
TRBJ2-3 | TRBV4-1 | ASSQSFGGSTDTQY
TRBJ2-3 | TRBV20-1 | SAMTDPTDTQY
TRBJ2-3 | TRBV5-1 | ASSFQGPGVDTQY
TRBJ2-3 | TRBV21-1 | ASSTYKREFSDTQY
TRBJ2-5 | TRBV5-1 | ASSPGGLAGVRETQY
TRBJ2-7 | TRBV12-3/TRBV12-4 | ASNAGTPREQY
TRBJ2-7 | TRBV30 | AWSGRYEQY
TRBJ1-2 | TRBV12-3/TRBV12-4 | ASSLKDYGYT
TRBJ2-7 | TRBV10-3 | AIRAGAAYEQY
TRBJ2-2 | TRBV3-1 | ASSQGLGAPGELF
TRBJ2-2 | TRBV7-9 | ASSPPRTNTGELF
TRBJ2-1 | TRBV7-9 | ASSSPGGLYSYNEQF
TRBJ1-2 | TRBV5-5 | ASSLDGTRGYGYT
TRBJ2-7 | TRBV5-1 | ASSAGSGRSTYEQY
TRBJ2-7 | TRBV5-1 | ASSLRTASYEQY
TRBJ2-2 | TRBV20-1 | SARGGALNTGELF
TRBJ2-7 | TRBV10-3 | AISPGQGAYEQY
TRBJ2-5 | TRBV5-8 | ASSLGPKETQY
TRBJ2-1 | TRBV7-7 | ASSWGLAGVNEQF
TRBJ2-7 | TRBV5-1 | ASSGIPSYEQY
TRBJ1-2 | TRBV20-1 | SAAWEGPRYGYT
TRBJ1-1 | TRBV12-5 | ASAHSGEAF